These 5 T cell receptor beta chains were all obtained from the same sample, sequenced in a study of T cells in Graves' hyperthyroidism and ophthalmopathy (dated by TCRdb to about 2019). Receptor libraries were prepared by multiplex PCR. Data came from an Illumina HiSeq 2000. The TCR beta CDR3 regions were amplified from the RNA transcripts. A first-round RT-PCR of the TCR CDR3 used the HTBI primer set with the Qiagen OneStep RT-PCR kit. The public reads were reanalyzed by TCRdb: fastp trimming at Q25, MiXCR alignment, in-frame beta chains only. Here each entry gathers all rows of one CDR3 protein and keeps the most common genes and DNA. Counted in this sample were around 620,000 distinct CDR3 sequences; 12% to 15% of them appeared once. In total, the top ten clones hold 6.5% to 9% of the sample. The specimen was blood. The source of these receptors is a woman aged 18-29 years with Graves' ophthalmopathy.

The genes are TRBV6-2 or TRBV6-3 and TRBJ1-2, with 9 bases lining up with TRBD1. The CDR3 has 13 amino acids. V trimming: 6 bases; J trimming: 6 bases; junction bases outside the gene matches: 5. Germline loops: CDR1 MNHEY, CDR2 SVGEGT. CDR3 bases: TGTGCCAGCAGATCACAGGGGGCGCATGGCTACACCTTC. As protein: CASRSQGAHGYTF.

The rearrangement links TRBV20-1 to TRBJ1-5; perhaps TRBD1 as D (5 bases). V was pared by 4 bases and J by 1 base, with 11 bases between. Germline CDR1 and CDR2: DFQATT and SNEGSKA (reference sequence). This CDR3 has 14 residues. DNA of the CDR3: TGCAGTGCTATTCGGGACCCCAGCAATCAGCCCCAGCATTTT. Its translation is CSAIRDPSNQPQHF.

This clonotype was counted many times. For the CDR3, the DNA is TGTGCCAGCAGTGGGGCCCTACAGGTCGGAGATGAAAAACTGTTTTTT. Translation gives CASSGALQVGDEKLFF. The rearrangement joins TRBV28 to TRBJ1-4; tentative D call: TRBD1 (5 bases). V lost 5 bases to trimming and J lost 6 bases, with 19 bases between them. This CDR3 has 16 amino acids. The V gene's germline CDR1 is MDHEN and CDR2 SYDVKM.

There are many counts of this clonotype. The chain is built from TRBV7-3 and TRBJ1-2; TRBD1 matches at 7 bases. Germline CDR1 SGHTA, CDR2 FQGTGA. The CDR3 loop spans 15 amino acids. V was clipped by 5 bases and J by 3 bases; unmatched bases: 9. CDR3 protein: CASSETGREDYGYTF. CDR3 sequence (DNA): TGTGCCAGCAGCGAGACAGGGCGGGAGGACTATGGCTACACCTTC.

This clonotype was observed at least ten times. The genes are TRBV5-1 and TRBJ2-7; D call uncertain. The CDR3 is made up of 16 amino acids. V was trimmed by 0 bases and J by 2 bases, leaving 15 bases between them. The germline CDR1 and CDR2 sequences are SGHRS and YFSETQ. The CDR3 loop is CASSLESFDITYEQYF. CDR3 coding DNA: TGCGCCAGCAGCTTGGAATCTTTCGACATAACCTACGAGCAGTACTTC. Filled out from reference TRBV5-1 and TRBJ2-7, the complete variable domain reads KAGVTQTPRYLIKTRGQQVTLSCSPISGHRSVSWYQQTPGQGLQFLFEYFSETQRNKGNFPGRFSGRQFSNSRSEMNVSTLELGDSALYLCASSLESFDITYEQYFGPGTRLTVT.